This T cell receptor beta chain is from a study of blood T cells in healthy people across ages (dated by TCRdb to between 2014 and 2016). For the study in its entirety: In model experiments, roughly one uniquely barcoded TCR beta cDNA molecule per two T cells was captured by template switching. The study analyzed two additional independent replicas of 1 million unique cDNA reads from the same blood draw for two donors, one aged 18 to 29 and one aged 80 or older. Donors were grouped into four age groups: young (average roughly 16 years), middle-aged (roughly 40), aged (about 59) and long-lived (just over 80). Age-related changes in TCR beta repertoire diversity were measured in the study by deep sequencing normalized with unique cDNA molecular identifiers. To avoid experimental bias, donors of different ages were randomly spread across the sequencing lanes.

Via the germline V gene (reference sequence), CDR1 is SGHKS and CDR2 YYEKEE. The junction shows trimming of 2 bases on V and 9 bases on J, plus 9 bases between the germline ends. Including the terminal cysteine and phenylalanine, the CDR3 comprises 13 residues. Solely the CDR3 DNA is kept, with 39 bases framed from the first base. The method behind the library was 5' RACE. The instrument was an Illumina HiSeq 2500. A second PCR of about 6 to 11 cycles was run with a J-beta primer mix and a sample-barcoded 5' primer. Each TCR beta cDNA molecule received a unique molecular identifier from a template-switch 5' adaptor carrying 12 random nucleotides. Each sample yielded at least 3 million CDR3-containing paired-end reads. All of the RNA was converted into first-strand cDNA using the Mint cDNA synthesis kit, with a TRBC-specific oligonucleotide serving as the primer. All cDNA was treated with uracil-DNA glycosylase and then went through a first 18-cycle PCR with the universal primers M1SS and BC2_uni_R. The original pipeline was this. Each sample was normalized by randomly selecting 1 million high-quality reads, each carrying a distinct molecular identifier. Instead of being binned into consensus sequences, reads that shared molecular identifiers were thrown out. MiTCR, with a Q25 quality threshold and the strictest error-elimination algorithm, was used for CDR3 identification, clonotype clustering and error correction. A nonparametric unseen species model with Euler transformation was used to estimate a lower bound on total TCR beta diversity. TCRdb reran the public reads through fastp at Q25 and MiXCR, keeping productive beta chains. Each CDR3 protein appears once, grouped with its most common genes and DNA. What appears here as the V and J calls and clone size reflects TCRdb's work, not the paper's. The sample profile shows some 1.7 million distinct CDR3 sequences; 28% of them were found once. In total, the top ten clones hold 7% to 9% of the sample.

Results the study describes overall, beyond this receptor: A strong correlation was found between observed TCR beta diversity and the percentage of naive T cells measured by flow cytometry. Compared with the aged group, the long-lived group had more naive CD4+ T cells, fewer expanded clones and increased TCR diversity, suggesting age selection. Because the CMV infection status of the donors was unknown, age-related changes in expanded clonotypes may potentially have been confounded. Conclusive comparison of naive and antigen-experienced compartments was prevented by the profiling of bulk unsorted PBMCs. Observed TCR beta diversity per million T cells fell roughly linearly with age, and a significant reduction was already apparent by age about 43. Estimates of total diversity from one million sequenced T cells were regarded as lower bounds and underestimates.

Donors were under 40 systemically healthy Caucasian individuals from Russia aged about 6 to 100 years. Each donor gave around 9.5 milliliters of peripheral blood, collected into EDTA-treated Vacutainer tubes. Ficoll-Paque density-gradient centrifugation was used to isolate PBMCs, with at least 6.5 million per sample. Trizol reagent was used to extract total RNA from the PBMCs, yielding at least 6 micrograms per sample. Naive CD45RAhigh/CD27high T cell percentages were measured by flow cytometry on a PBMC aliquot from every donor. Comments on this clonotype: Its cognate antigen has yet to be identified. No per-base quality is available; no much larger clone lies one base away.

The specimen sequenced was blood. The chain is assembled from TRBV5-5 and TRBJ1-6, and TRBD1 may be the D gene, going by 5 matching bases. This sequence was found in a woman aged 25 to 39 in good health. The CDR3 protein is CASSLQAGSPLHF. The nucleotide sequence is TGTGCCAGCAGCTTACAGGCGGGTTCACCCCTCCACTTT. The full variable domain, completed from the reference TRBV5-5 and TRBJ1-6 proteins outside the CDR3, reads DAGVTQSPTHLIKTRGQQVTLRCSPISGHKSVSWYQQVLGQGPQFIFQYYEKEERGRGNFPDRFSARQFPNYSSELNVNALLLGDSALYLCASSLQAGSPLHFGNGTRLTVT.